The sequence of this T cell receptor (beta chain) was determined in a study of blood T cell repertoires in COVID-19. The overall study: Samples of COVID-19 (acute and convalescent) were obtained from the United States, Italy and Spain.

Authors' processing steps: Researchers report that nucleated cell counts were estimated from reference gene primer amplification. Assay: immunoSEQ multiplex PCR; the TCRdb copy retains only in-frame clones and omits some. D and trimming come from the DNA, and the V and J calls and clone size come from that table. The sample contains around 130,000 clones, roughly 80% of which appear only once. Germline assignment: CDR1 SGHTA and CDR2 FQGNSA. Trimming left V 7 bases short and J 2 bases short, with 9 bases between. This CDR3 has 12 amino acids. Material for sequencing was peripheral blood. This sequence joins TRBV7-2 and TRBJ2-7, with D maybe TRBD2 (5 bases). The TCR was taken from a human donor in a cohort sampled during active COVID-19. CDR3 nucleotides: TGTGCCAGCACCGGGGTTCCCTACGAGCAGTACTTC. Protein: CASTGVPYEQYF.